This T cell receptor (beta chain) is drawn from a study of blood T cells in healthy people across ages. For the second PCR, which ran for roughly 6 to 12 cycles, a sample-barcoded 5' primer and a J-beta primer mix were used. From the 5' RACE reads, TCRdb called clonotypes with MiXCR, one entry per CDR3 protein. The profile covers hundreds of thousands of distinct CDR3 sequences, with around 40% appearing a single time and less than 25% taken by the ten largest. In regard to this clonotype: At one end the junction does not follow the germline gene, possibly because of a read error.

Sequenced sample: blood. This clonotype was obtained from a woman aged 60-70 years in good health.

CDR3 amino acids: CTISATSNTEAFF. DNA for the CDR3: TGTACCATCAGTGCGACCTCGAACACTGAAGCTTTCTTT. The rearrangement joins TRBV10-3 to TRBJ1-1; no definite D call. This CDR3 region has 13 residues. Germline V lookup: CDR1 ENHRY, CDR2 SYGVKD.